The table lists the clone carrying this T cell receptor (beta chain) with a few counts. The sample is drawn from a study of blood T cells in healthy people across ages. The V end was cut by 6 bases, the J end by 6 bases, with 8 bases between. Germline CDR1 reads MNHNY; CDR2 reads SVGAGI (reference sequence). The CDR3 spans 12 residues. The authors ran a second PCR of 7 to 11 cycles using a sample-barcoded 5' primer and a J-beta primer mix. TCRdb re-called the 5' RACE reads with MiXCR, one entry per CDR3 protein. This table has roughly 1 million distinct CDR3 sequences, 25% appearing once. These sequences were also reported in another study, on T cells of mothers and their children.

Material for sequencing was blood. J is TRBJ2-2 and V is TRBV6-6, with no clear D. The sequence came from a girl aged 2-10 years in good health. The CDR3 sequence: CASSPYSGELFF. The CDR3 DNA reads as TGTGCCAGCAGCCCATACTCCGGGGAGCTGTTTTTT.